A selection of T cell receptor beta chains follows, all from one sample in a study of beta chain features in type 1 diabetes. Measured with immunoSEQ multiplex PCR; TCRdb has only the in-frame clones, and not every one. The repertoire consists of under 300,000 clones, with 27% occurring once and the leading ten covering 4%. The source material was central memory CD4+ T cells from blood. All receptors derive from a man aged 25-40 years in good health. The CDR3 runs from the conserved cysteine through the conserved F or W.

v_call	cdr3_aa
TRBV12-2	CASRLVASRYTDTQYF
TRBV13	CASSQGNGLRGFF
TRBV29-1	CSGGAGTGVTGELFF
TRBV30	CAWDDGETQYF
TRBV29-1	CSAWTDNTGELFF
TRBV14	CASSQEAGYYEQYF
TRBV7-2	CASSPQTTSSGNTIYF
TRBV30	CAWSYPRGAGNTIYF
TRBV5-1	CASSSPTTGGPSYNEQFF
TRBV10-3	CAISGRGPDTDTQYF
TRBV11-2	CASSLQYQETQYF
TRBV9	CASSVAGLGDGAEAFF
TRBV28	CASSRTSGAYEQYF
TRBV29-1	CSGDSGQGSLETQYF
TRBV7-9	CASSLQGRNEQFF
TRBV5-1	CASSLAAGTEAFF
TRBV15	CATSRARDIAGGPDTQYF
TRBV5-1	CASSLEGRGRNTEAFF
TRBV7-9	CASSSKGPQTQYF
TRBV4-3	CASSSSMAGEEFF
TRBV5-1	CASSWDSLNQPQHF
TRBV6-6	CASSPGHPEEGYTF
TRBV29-1	CSVSLTGTGGETQYF
TRBV28	CASSIVTPGLAGGGSYNEQFF
TRBV12-5	CASGPWDRPEAFF
TRBV15	CATSSRDRGENEQFF
TRBV7-2	CASSHSGGPGDTQYF
TRBV2	CASSDTEGANIQYF
TRBV29-1	CSVRAFTDTQYF
TRBV5-1	CASSPGLAEGNEQFF
TRBV2	CASAGDQYNEQFF
TRBV28	CASRPGRSGGMNTEAFF
TRBV10-3	CAISPGTSGQETQYF
TRBV30	CAWSGTSGYVETQYF
TRBV5-6	CASSHWGSNQPQHF
TRBV6-6	CASTLTGGRTDTQYF
TRBV10-3	CATRPGSTDTQYF